The 9 T cell receptor beta chains below all came from one sample that was sequenced in a study of CD8 T cells in Susac syndrome (dated by TCRdb to the late 2010s). The receptor library was made with the immunoSEQ multiplex PCR assay. RNA was extracted using the RNeasy kit, and roughly 0.5 to 1 ug of the RNA was reverse transcribed with random hexamers. TCRdb redid the processing of the public reads, applying fastp at Q25 and MiXCR, and retained in-frame beta chains. For every CDR3 protein sequence, its rows merge into one entry that carries the most common genes and DNA. This sample is represented by more than 150,000 distinct CDR3 sequences; around 95% of them were singletons. The ten largest account for 0.13% to 0.15% of the sample. Source material: CD4+ T cells from PBMCs. The receptors originated from a human donor in good health.

The rearrangement links TRBV12-3 or TRBV12-4 to TRBJ1-1; tentative D call: TRBD1 (6 bases). The CDR3 loop spans 16 amino acids. With 1 base removed from V and 0 bases from J, the gap between germline ends came to 12 bases. In DNA, the CDR3 is TGTGCCAGCAGTTTAGTTGGACAGACTTTGAACACTGAAGCTTTCTTT. This sequence encodes CASSLVGQTLNTEAFF.

V is TRBV9 and J is TRBJ2-3; D is unresolved. The germline V and J ends were trimmed by 2 bases and 4 bases, with 14 bases remaining between them. The CDR3 is 15 amino acids. The germline gives CDR1 SGDLS, CDR2 YYNGEE. The CDR3 coding sequence is TGTGCCAGCAGCGTGAGCACTACATCGTCAGATACGCAGTATTTT. Encoded protein: CASSVSTTSSDTQYF.

The gene calls are TRBV6-6 and TRBJ1-5, with 7 bases matching TRBD1. After removal of 2 bases from V and 4 bases from J, the junction contained 5 bases not matched to a gene. CDR1 is MNHNY and CDR2 is SVGAGI in the germline V gene (reference sequence). This CDR3 has 15 amino acids. The CDR3 protein is CASSYPTGENQPQHF. In nucleotides, the CDR3 is TGTGCCAGCAGTTACCCAACAGGGGAGAATCAGCCCCAGCATTTT.

The J gene is TRBJ2-1, the V gene TRBV5-1; weak D call: TRBD1 (6 bases). The CDR3 runs to 13 residues. With 3 bases removed from V and 7 bases from J, the gap between germline ends came to 11 bases. Germline V gene data show CDR1 as SGHRS and CDR2 as YFSETQ. DNA of the CDR3: TGCGCCAGCAGCTCAGGGGCGCAAAATGAGCAGTTCTTC. Protein sequence: CASSSGAQNEQFF.

The chain recombines TRBV11-3 with TRBJ2-1, with a possible D match to TRBD2 (7 bases). V was clipped by 6 bases and J by 5 bases, with 20 bases between them. The CDR3 consists of 16 residues. Germline CDR1 and CDR2: SGHNT and YENEEA. This CDR3 reads CASSRRDKGGDNEQFF. In nucleotides, the CDR3 is TGTGCCAGCAGTCGCAGGGACAAAGGGGGGGACAATGAGCAGTTCTTC.

This clonotype was seen just once. The gene calls are TRBV5-1 and TRBJ2-3, with 7 bases matching TRBD2. The CDR3 sequence is 13 residues long. The trim removed 1 base at V and 6 bases at J, leaving 2 bases unmatched. CDR1 is SGHRS, CDR2 YFSETQ, per germline. CDR3 amino acids: CASSLRGDDTQYF. Written as DNA, the CDR3 is TGCGCCAGCAGCTTGCGGGGGGACGATACGCAGTATTTT. Together with reference TRBV5-1 and TRBJ2-3, the CDR3 gives the full variable domain: KAGVTQTPRYLIKTRGQQVTLSCSPISGHRSVSWYQQTPGQGLQFLFEYFSETQRNKGNFPGRFSGRQFSNSRSEMNVSTLELGDSALYLCASSLRGDDTQYFGPGTRLTVL.

Only one count was recorded for this clonotype. This rearrangement joins TRBV3-1 to TRBJ2-7; 8 nucleotides match TRBD2. The germline gives CDR1 LGHDT, CDR2 YNNKEL (reference sequence). V lost 3 bases, J lost 6 bases, and 4 bases stayed unmatched. The CDR3 sequence is 13 residues long. The CDR3 nucleotides read TGTGCCAGCAGCCACGCCACTAGCGGCGAGCAGTACTTC. This sequence encodes CASSHATSGEQYF.

The V gene is TRBV9, the J gene TRBJ2-5, with D perhaps being TRBD1 or TRBD2 (5 bases each). The germline gives CDR1 SGDLS, CDR2 YYNGEE. This CDR3 contains 14 residues. The ends were cut back, 0 bases at V and 3 bases at J, with 9 bases in the middle. The CDR3 is CASSVAGTKETQYF. CDR3 DNA sequence: TGTGCCAGCAGCGTAGCAGGGACCAAAGAGACCCAGTACTTC.

The chain links TRBV25-1 to TRBJ2-3, with 11 nucleotides matching TRBD1. The germline V gene has CDR1 MGHDK and CDR2 SYGVNS. The CDR3 totals 15 residues. J gave up 3 bases and V 3 bases, and 2 bases lay outside the gene matches. CDR3 sequence reads: CASSEGQGDTDTQYF. For the CDR3, the DNA is TGTGCCAGCAGTGAGGGACAGGGGGATACAGATACGCAGTATTTT.